This TCR beta chain was sequenced in a study of immune cell composition in non-small cell lung cancer. The table came from immunoSEQ multiplex PCR; TCRdb's copy has only in-frame clones and leaves some out. The table has around 400 clones, around two thirds seen once; the top ten hold 15%. The CDR3 spans 11 residues. Trimming stripped 7 bases from V and 2 bases from J, with 5 bases between. In germline, CDR1 is MNHEY, CDR2 SVGAGI. Normal lung was taken at the farthest possible site, at least 3 cm from tumour. This clone showed up just a few times. The chain is built from TRBV6-5 and TRBJ1-1; D is unresolved. Material: non-adjacent lung tissue. The sequence derives from a human donor with non-small cell lung cancer. CDR3 coding DNA: TGTGCCAGCACGGGAAACACTGAAGCTTTCTTT. This translates into CASTGNTEAFF.